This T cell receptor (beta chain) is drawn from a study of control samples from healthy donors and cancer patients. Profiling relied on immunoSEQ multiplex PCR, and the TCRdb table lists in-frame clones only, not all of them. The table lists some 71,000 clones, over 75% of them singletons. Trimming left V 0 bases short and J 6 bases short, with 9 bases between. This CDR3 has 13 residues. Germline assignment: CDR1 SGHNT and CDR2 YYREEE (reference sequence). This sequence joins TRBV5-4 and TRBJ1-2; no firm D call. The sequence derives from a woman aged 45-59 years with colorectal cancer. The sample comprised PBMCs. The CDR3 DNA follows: TGTGCCAGCAGCTTGGGCCAGCGAGATGGCTACACCTTC. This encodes CASSLGQRDGYTF.